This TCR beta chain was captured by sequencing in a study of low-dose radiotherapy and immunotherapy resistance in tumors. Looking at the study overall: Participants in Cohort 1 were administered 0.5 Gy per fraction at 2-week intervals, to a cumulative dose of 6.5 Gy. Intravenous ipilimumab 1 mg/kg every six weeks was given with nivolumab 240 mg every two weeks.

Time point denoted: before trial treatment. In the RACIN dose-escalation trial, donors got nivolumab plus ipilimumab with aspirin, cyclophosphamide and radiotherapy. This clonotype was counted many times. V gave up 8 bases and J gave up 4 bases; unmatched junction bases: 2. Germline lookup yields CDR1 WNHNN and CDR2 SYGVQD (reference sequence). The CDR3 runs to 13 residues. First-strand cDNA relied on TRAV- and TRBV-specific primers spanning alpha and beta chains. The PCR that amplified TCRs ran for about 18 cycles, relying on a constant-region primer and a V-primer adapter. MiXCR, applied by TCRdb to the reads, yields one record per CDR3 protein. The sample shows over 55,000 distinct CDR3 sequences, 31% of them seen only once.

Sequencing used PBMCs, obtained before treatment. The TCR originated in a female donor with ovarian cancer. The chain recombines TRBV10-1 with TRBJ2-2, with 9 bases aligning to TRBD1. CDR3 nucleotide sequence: TGCGCCAGCGGGACAGGGCCCACCGGGGAGCTGTTTTTT. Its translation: CASGTGPTGELFF.